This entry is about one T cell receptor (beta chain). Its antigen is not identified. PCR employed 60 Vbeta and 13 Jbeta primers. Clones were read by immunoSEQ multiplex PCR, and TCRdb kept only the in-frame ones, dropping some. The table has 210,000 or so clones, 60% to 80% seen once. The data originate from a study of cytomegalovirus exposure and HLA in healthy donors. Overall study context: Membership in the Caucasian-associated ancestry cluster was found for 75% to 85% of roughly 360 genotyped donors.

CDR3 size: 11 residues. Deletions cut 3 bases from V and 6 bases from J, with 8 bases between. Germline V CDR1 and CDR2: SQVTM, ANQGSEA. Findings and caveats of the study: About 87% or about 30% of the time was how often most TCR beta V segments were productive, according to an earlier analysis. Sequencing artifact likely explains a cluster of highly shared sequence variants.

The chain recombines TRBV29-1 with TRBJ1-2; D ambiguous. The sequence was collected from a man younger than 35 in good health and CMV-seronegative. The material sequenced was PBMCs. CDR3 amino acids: CSVDSVDGYTF. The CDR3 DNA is TGCAGCGTTGACTCAGTCGATGGCTACACCTTC.